This is a list of T cell receptor beta chains from one sample in a study of blood T cell repertoires in COVID-19. Generated by immunoSEQ multiplex PCR, the TCRdb table keeps only in-frame clones and is missing some. The sample includes just over 300,000 clones, around 84% of them seen just once. Material for sequencing was PBMCs or T cells enriched from blood (not recorded which). The receptor source for this set is a man aged 25-40 years who had recovered from COVID-19. CDR3s include the opening cysteine and the closing phenylalanine or tryptophan. A D gene is named only where the DNA matches it firmly. Size is omitted from some rows. Given values are once, few, many or a class for expanded clones.

>.|TRBJ1-2|TRBV27|.
TGTGCCAGCAGTTCCCCAGCTCTAGCAAAAGGCTACACCTTC
CASSSPALAKGYTF
>.|TRBJ2-2|TRBV10-1|.
TGCGCCAGCAGTAGGGACACCTCGAACACCGGGGAGCTGTTTTTT
CASSRDTSNTGELFF
>few|TRBJ1-6|TRBV24-1|.
TGTGCCACCAGTGATTTGCCCCCCGTCGGTAATTCACCCCTCCACTTT
CATSDLPPVGNSPLHF
>.|TRBJ2-1|TRBV18|.
TGTGCCAGCTCACCCGGCGGGAACAGCAATGAGCAGTTCTTC
CASSPGGNSNEQFF
>.|TRBJ2-5|TRBV6-2/TRBV6-3|.
TGTGCCAGCAGTTGGGACTTCCGGCGGGAGACCCAGTACTTC
CASSWDFRRETQYF
>few|TRBJ2-1|TRBV27|.
TGTGCCAGCAGTTCCCGGGCGGGGAATGAGCAGTTCTTC
CASSSRAGNEQFF
>once|TRBJ2-6|TRBV27|.
TGTGCCAGCAGTCCGCGGAGCTCTGGGGCCAACGTCCTGACTTTC
CASSPRSSGANVLTF
>.|TRBJ2-3|TRBV7-8|.
TGTGCCAGCAGCTTAGACAGACCCATCACAGATACGCAGTATTTT
CASSLDRPITDTQYF
>.|TRBJ1-2|TRBV16|.
TGTGCCAGCAGCCAACAGGGACTTTGGGATGGCTACACCTTC
CASSQQGLWDGYTF
>.|TRBJ2-1|TRBV7-9|.
TGTGCCAGCAGCTTAGGGAACAGCTACAATGAGCAGTTCTTC
CASSLGNSYNEQFF
>.|TRBJ1-2|TRBV3-1/TRBV3-2|.
TGTGCCAGCGCCCAAGCGGGAGTCTATGGCTACACCTTC
CASAQAGVYGYTF
>.|TRBJ1-5|TRBV6-5|.
TGTGCCAGCAGGCGGGGGAATTGGCCCCAGCATTTT
CASRRGNWPQHF
>.|TRBJ1-1|TRBV21-1|.
TGTGCCAGCAGCAAAGGAGTCAGGGGGCTTGAAGCTTTCTTT
CASSKGVRGLEAFF
>.|TRBJ2-3|TRBV5-1|TRBD2
TGCGCCAGCATGGGACTAGCGGGGAGCACAGATACGCAGTATTTT
CASMGLAGSTDTQYF
>.|TRBJ2-7|TRBV5-1|TRBD2
TGCGCCAGCAGCCCGGGCGCGGGAGCGAGCTCCTACGAGCAGTACTTC
CASSPGAGASSYEQYF
>.|TRBJ2-1|TRBV4-1|.
TGCGCCAGCAGCCAAGAAGGACCACTAGGTCCTACCTACAATGAGCAGTTCTTC
CASSQEGPLGPTYNEQFF
>.|TRBJ2-1|TRBV11-2|.
TGTGCCAGCAGCTTAGAGGACAGCATCAATGAGCAGTTCTTC
CASSLEDSINEQFF
>.|TRBJ1-5|TRBV29-1|TRBD1
TGCAGCGTTCGGACAGGGAGCAGCAATCAGCCCCAGCATTTT
CSVRTGSSNQPQHF
>.|TRBJ2-2|TRBV19|TRBD2
TGTGCCAGCTGGACTAGCGGGGGGGCCACCGGGGAGCTGTTTTTT
CASWTSGGATGELFF
>once|TRBJ2-5|TRBV11-3|.
TGTGCCAGCAGCTCCATCAGGGAGACCCAGTACTTC
CASSSIRETQYF
>.|TRBJ2-2|TRBV6-5|.
TGTGCCAGCAGTCTCCAGACCGGGGAGCTGTTTTTT
CASSLQTGELFF
>.|TRBJ1-1|TRBV18|TRBD1
TGTGCCAGCTCATCGGCAAAGATGGGACAGGGGGACACTGAAGCTTTCTTT
CASSSAKMGQGDTEAFF
>.|TRBJ2-6|TRBV18|TRBD1
TGTGCCAGCTCACCACACACCTGGGCGCCGCAGGACAGGGCAGACTCTGGGGCCAACGTCCTGACTTTC
CASSPHTWAPQDRADSGANVLTF
>.|TRBJ2-2|TRBV3-1/TRBV3-2|TRBD2
TGTGCCAGCCGTGGGACTATCGGAACCGGGGAGCTGTTTTTT
CASRGTIGTGELFF
>.|TRBJ2-1|TRBV3-1/TRBV3-2|.
TGTGCCAGCAGCCAAGTTGGTGGGCCCAATGAGCAGTTCTTC
CASSQVGGPNEQFF
>.|TRBJ2-1|TRBV3-1/TRBV3-2|TRBD2
TGTGCCAGCAGCCAAGGACTAGCGGGGCTCAGCTCCTACAATGAGCAGTTCTTC
CASSQGLAGLSSYNEQFF
>.|TRBJ2-5|TRBV29-1|.
TGCAGCGTTGAAGATGGGGGCTTGAGTGAGACCCAGTACTTC
CSVEDGGLSETQYF
>.|TRBJ1-2|TRBV4-2|.
TGTGCCAGCAGCCAAGACGCGGCAATCTCTAACTATGGCTACACCTTC
CASSQDAAISNYGYTF
>once|TRBJ2-3|TRBV7-7|.
TGTGCTAGCAGCTTAGAGGGGGGGCCCACAGATACGCAGTATTTT
CASSLEGGPTDTQYF
>.|TRBJ2-5|TRBV29-1|TRBD2
TGCAGCGTCGGCCCGGGAGGAGGAGAGACCCAGTACTTC
CSVGPGGGETQYF
>.|TRBJ1-1|TRBV7-6|.
TGTGCCAGCAGCTTAGCAAGGGGGAACACTGAAGCTTTCTTT
CASSLARGNTEAFF
>.|TRBJ2-5|TRBV5-1|.
TGCGCCAGCAGCTTTCAGGGGTCGGTGGCCCAGTACTTC
CASSFQGSVAQYF
>.|TRBJ2-7|TRBV5-1|.
TGCGCCAGCAGCTTGGGGACAGATTACGAGCAGTACTTC
CASSLGTDYEQYF
>few|TRBJ1-5|TRBV10-2|.
TGCGCCTCACAGGGATCTGGGGGGCCCCAGCATTTT
CASQGSGGPQHF
>.|TRBJ2-2|TRBV30|.
TGTGCTTTACTAAGGGAGATAGACACCGGGGAGCTGTTTTTT
CALLREIDTGELFF
>.|TRBJ2-7|TRBV2|TRBD1
TGTGCCAGCAGCGAGACTAGGACAGGGGGCCGCGAGCAGTACTTC
CASSETRTGGREQYF
>.|TRBJ1-2|TRBV5-1|.
TGCGCCAGCAGCTTGCTAGGGGAGGGGTATGGCTACACCTTC
CASSLLGEGYGYTF
>.|TRBJ2-1|TRBV4-2|TRBD2
TGTGCCAGCAGCCAAGCGGCACTAGCGGGGGGAAACTACAATGAGCAGTTCTTC
CASSQAALAGGNYNEQFF
>.|TRBJ1-4|TRBV28|TRBD1
TGTGCCAGCAGTAGGACAGGGGGCGTTGAAAAACTGTTTTTT
CASSRTGGVEKLFF
>.|TRBJ1-2|TRBV12-3/TRBV12-4|.
TGTGCCAGCAGTCCCCGTCAGGGACATTGCACCTTC
CASSPRQGHCTF
>.|TRBJ2-2|TRBV11-2|.
TGTGCCAGCAGCCACGGTGAAATCGGGGAGCTGTTTTTT
CASSHGEIGELFF
>.|TRBJ1-4|TRBV7-2|TRBD1
TGTGCCAGCAGCTTAGAGGGGACAGGGTATGAAAAACTGTTTTTT
CASSLEGTGYEKLFF
>.|TRBJ1-2|TRBV4-1|.
TGCGCCAGCAGCCAAGTCTATGACAAATTAAACTATGGCTACACCTTC
CASSQVYDKLNYGYTF
>.|TRBJ1-6|TRBV11-2|TRBD1
TGTGCCAGCAGCCCCCGACGACAGGGGGCGCGTTATTCACCCCTCCACTTT
CASSPRRQGARYSPLHF
>.|TRBJ1-2|TRBV24-1|.
TGTGCCACCAGTGACACCGGGACAAACTATGGCTACACCTTC
CATSDTGTNYGYTF
>.|TRBJ2-7|TRBV15|TRBD2
TGTGCCACCAGCAGGGCCGGGACTAGCGGGCTCAAGCAGTACTTC
CATSRAGTSGLKQYF
>.|TRBJ1-4|TRBV6-1|.
TGTGCCAGCAGTGAGAGGCGGGTTGAAAAACTGTTTTTT
CASSERRVEKLFF
>.|TRBJ2-2|TRBV28|.
TGTGCCAGCAGTTTCCCCGGGTCAAAAACCGGGGAGCTGTTTTTT
CASSFPGSKTGELFF
>.|TRBJ1-5|TRBV6-1|.
TGTGCCAGCAGTGAAGGGCCCGAGGTGGTTAGCAATCAGCCCCAGCATTTT
CASSEGPEVVSNQPQHF
>.|TRBJ1-2|TRBV27|.
TGTGCCAGCACCACCAGCGGGGAGACCTATGGCTACACCTTC
CASTTSGETYGYTF
>.|TRBJ2-5|TRBV7-9|TRBD1
TGTGCCAGCAGCAAGACAGGGGGAGAGACCCAGTACTTC
CASSKTGGETQYF
>once|TRBJ1-1|TRBV12-3/TRBV12-4|.
TGTGCCAGCAGTTTAGGGCCTCCTACTGAAGCTTTCTTT
CASSLGPPTEAFF
>once|TRBJ2-3|TRBV28|TRBD2
TGTGCCAGCAGTACCCCAGGGACTAGGGGCACAGATACGCAGTATTTT
CASSTPGTRGTDTQYF
>.|TRBJ2-7|TRBV30|.
TGTGCCTGGAGTGTGAGTCGCGCGGCCCACGAGCAGTACTTC
CAWSVSRAAHEQYF
>.|TRBJ1-1|TRBV5-4|.
TGTGCCAGCAGCTTGAGGGCGGGGGAGACTGAAGCTTTCTTT
CASSLRAGETEAFF